This passage covers 18 T cell receptor beta chains from one sample sequenced in a study of human T cells and chemical hapten exposure. Time point reported: patch test 1, 2 weeks after DPC sensitization. As to treatment: therapeutic diphenylcyclopropenone sensitization with weekly scalp DPC. TCRdb reprocessed the RACE reads via MiXCR and lists one record per CDR3 protein. The table shows 95,000 to 150,000 distinct CDR3 sequences, with 12% to 15% occurring only once. The sequencing used whole blood, collected in connection with sensitization to the hapten diphenylcyclopropenone (DPC). The receptors originated from a man between 18 and 29 years old with alopecia areata. Some clones in this sample may be carry-over from other donors' samples.

This clonotype was detected many times. This rearrangement joins TRBV5-4 to TRBJ2-6, with D hard to call. Germline CDR1 is SGHNT and CDR2 is YYREEE (reference sequence). The CDR3 length is 15 residues. V lost 0 bases and J 7 bases, leaving 11 bases between the germline ends. Here the CDR3 reads CASSLESGLANVLTF. The CDR3 bases are TGTGCCAGCAGCTTGGAGTCGGGCCTTGCCAACGTCCTGACTTTC.

This clonotype was seen a handful of times. This chain uses TRBV4-3 with TRBJ2-7; D remains ambiguous. Germline values: CDR1 LGHNA, CDR2 YSLEER. This CDR3 contains 10 residues. The V and J ends lost 4 bases and 10 bases respectively, with 8 bases between them. The CDR3 region has the DNA TGCGCCAGCAGCCTGCGGTACCAGTACGTC. This translates into CASSLRYQYV.

V gene TRBV19 combines with J gene TRBJ2-2; D not certain. This CDR3 is built from 14 residues. Germline assignment: CDR1 LNHDA and CDR2 SQIVND (reference sequence). V dropped 3 bases and J dropped 5 bases, with 10 bases sitting between them. CDR3: CASSIRAATGELFF. The CDR3 DNA reads TGTGCCAGTAGTATTCGGGCCGCGACCGGGGAGCTGTTTTTT. Together with reference TRBV19 and TRBJ2-2, the CDR3 gives the full variable domain: DGGITQSPKYLFRKEGQNVTLSCEQNLNHDAMYWYRQDPGQGLRLIYYSQIVNDFQKGDIAEGYSVSREKKESFPLTVTSAQKNPTAFYLCASSIRAATGELFFGEGSRLTVL.

This clonotype has just a few counts. The chain recombines TRBV28 with TRBJ2-3; 8 positions match TRBD2. This CDR3 comprises 15 residues. V gave up 3 bases and J gave up 4 bases; unmatched junction bases: 6. Germline V CDR1 and CDR2: MDHEN, SYDVKM. DNA for the CDR3: TGTGCCAGCAGTTTCCGCGGGGGGCCATCAGATACGCAGTATTTT. This codes for CASSFRGGPSDTQYF.

This clonotype was seen repeatedly, ten times or more. The genes are TRBV5-1 and TRBJ1-1; maybe TRBD1 (6 bases). Trimming left V 0 bases short and J 4 bases short, with 10 bases between. CDR1 is SGHRS and CDR2 is YFSETQ in the germline V gene. The CDR3 is 14 residues long. CDR3 amino acids: CASSLGQGITEAFF. The CDR3 DNA reads as TGCGCCAGCAGCTTGGGGCAGGGGATCACTGAAGCTTTCTTT.

This clonotype was observed a few times. V usage is TRBV9 and J usage is TRBJ2-3; D unresolved. This CDR3 has 14 amino acids. V lost 3 bases to trimming and J lost 0 bases, with 8 bases between them. Germline V gives CDR1 SGDLS, CDR2 YYNGEE. CDR3 amino acids: CASSGRVSTDTQYF. In nucleotides, the CDR3 is TGTGCCAGCAGCGGAAGGGTTAGCACAGATACGCAGTATTTT.

The CDR3 loop reads CSAIQSGGRDQPQHF. The CDR3 region has the DNA TGCAGTGCTATACAATCAGGGGGCCGCGATCAGCCCCAGCATTTT. J is TRBJ1-5 and V is TRBV20-1, with 8 nucleotides matching TRBD1. CDR1 and CDR2 (germline): DFQATT, SNEGSKA (reference sequence). This CDR3 region has 15 residues. V lost 4 bases and J lost 5; bases outside the gene matches: 10.

The chain combines TRBV4-3 with TRBJ2-6, with 10 nucleotides matching TRBD2. This CDR3 is built from 19 residues. The ends lost 0 bases at V and 0 bases at J; junction bases unmatched: 5. Germline-derived CDR1 and CDR2 are LGHNA and YSLEER. The CDR3 loop is CASSQELAGIPSGANVLTF. For the CDR3, the DNA is TGCGCCAGCAGCCAAGAACTAGCGGGGATCCCCTCTGGGGCCAACGTCCTGACTTTC.

This clonotype was seen a handful of times. This chain connects TRBV20-1 to TRBJ2-7; TRBD1 matches 11 bases. Germline values: CDR1 DFQATT, CDR2 SNEGSKA (reference sequence). V shed 3 bases, J shed 0 bases, and the junction held 1 base outside the gene matches. The CDR3 length is 14 residues. This CDR3 reads CSASGTGGSYEQYF. The CDR3 DNA sequence: TGCAGTGCTAGCGGGACAGGGGGCTCCTACGAGCAGTACTTC.

V gene TRBV5-1 combines with J gene TRBJ1-1, with 10 bases matching TRBD1. Trimming cost V 0 bases and J 5 bases; bases outside gene matches: 4. The CDR3 is made up of 15 amino acids. Germline V gives CDR1 SGHRS, CDR2 YFSETQ. The CDR3 DNA sequence: TGCGCCAGCAGCTTGGGACAGGGGGCGGGTACTGAAGCTTTCTTT. It is translated as CASSLGQGAGTEAFF.

On this clonotype: At one of its ends the junction is not consistent with the germline gene, which may arise from a read error. The chain joins TRBV7-3 to TRBJ1-2; D unclear. Germline CDR1 SGHTA, CDR2 FQGTGA. The CDR3 is 15 amino acids. Here the CDR3 reads CASSLEPGYNYGYTF. DNA of the CDR3: TGCGCCAGCAGCTTAGAGCCGGGGTATAACTATGGCTACACCTTC.

The chain combines TRBV28 with TRBJ1-1; D is unclear. Trimming cost V 2 bases and J 2 bases, with 6 bases left between them. The CDR3 contains 13 residues. Germline CDR1 and CDR2: MDHEN and SYDVKM. The CDR3 bases are TGTGCCAGCAGTTTAATAATCAACACTGAAGCTTTCTTT. Protein: CASSLIINTEAFF.

The chain is built from TRBV18 and TRBJ2-7; weak D call: TRBD2 (5 bases). The CDR3 length is 15 residues. The germline V and J ends were trimmed by 3 bases and 2 bases, with 14 bases remaining between them. CDR1 is KGHSH, CDR2 LQKENI, per germline. The CDR3 nucleotides read TGTGCCAGCTCACCGGCGCGTGGGAGAGCCTACGAGCAGTACGTC. It codes for CASSPARGRAYEQYV.

This clonotype was picked up many times. V gene TRBV24-1 combines with J gene TRBJ2-1; the D gene could be TRBD1 or TRBD2 (5 bases each). The V end was cut by 3 bases, the J end by 7 bases, with 12 bases between. This CDR3 comprises 14 residues. CDR1 KGHDR and CDR2 SFDVKD come from the germline V gene. DNA for the CDR3: TGTGCCACCAGTGATCCGGGACGCCGGAATGAGCAGTTCTTC. It translates to CATSDPGRRNEQFF.

The chain is built from TRBV11-2 and TRBJ1-4; D not resolved. The V gene lost 2 bases and the J gene lost 8 bases, with 12 bases spanning the gap. This CDR3 region has 14 residues. From germline, CDR1 is SGHAT and CDR2 FQNNGV. Written as DNA, the CDR3 is TGTGCCAGCAGCTTAACGGCGGCAAAGGAAAAACTGTTTTTT. This translates into CASSLTAAKEKLFF.

This chain connects TRBV7-2 to TRBJ2-7, with 7 positions matching TRBD2. Germline loops: CDR1 SGHTA, CDR2 FQGNSA. V lost 0 bases to trimming and J lost 2 bases; unmatched junction nucleotides: 4. The CDR3 contains 15 residues. In nucleotides, the CDR3 is TGTGCCAGCAGCTTAGCTAGCGGGCCAACCTACGAGCAGTACGTC. Encoded protein: CASSLASGPTYEQYV.

The chain carries TRBV7-3 and TRBJ2-1, with TRBD2 matching over 11 bases. After removal of 4 bases from V and 7 bases from J, the junction contained 6 bases not matched to a gene. The CDR3 is 15 amino acids. CDR1 is SGHTA, CDR2 FQGTGA, per germline. The CDR3 spells CASSWLAGGANEQFF. Here the CDR3 DNA reads TGTGCCAGCAGCTGGCTAGCGGGGGGTGCTAATGAGCAGTTCTTC.

In its sample, this clonotype was seen a few times. V is TRBV5-5 and J is TRBJ1-6; TRBD1 matches at 9 bases. Germline V CDR1 and CDR2: SGHKS, YYEKEE (reference sequence). This CDR3 spans 15 amino acids. After removal of 3 bases from V and 10 bases from J, the junction contained 8 bases not matched to a gene. The CDR3 spells CASSSATGGGSPLHF. CDR3 nucleotide sequence: TGTGCCAGCAGCTCAGCAACAGGGGGCGGGTCACCCCTCCACTTT.